This entry features one TCR beta chain sequence. The antigen is unknown. CDR3 size: 13 residues. Germline loops: CDR1 LNHDA, CDR2 SQIVND (reference sequence). Trimming removed 6 bases from V and 4 bases from J, with 12 bases in between. Libraries were prepared by immunoSEQ multiplex PCR; TCRdb keeps only in-frame clonotypes and omits some of them. The table lists some 1.4 million clones, roughly 96% of them singletons, with 1.2% in the top ten. This sample was included in a study of shared clonotypes between healthy human individuals. General study findings and limits: Around 5.3% of naive CD4 clonotypes were shared across a handful of donors.

Sample: naive CD4+ T cells sorted from blood. The subset: CD45RA+ positively selected. The receptor was isolated from a young man in good health. The rearrangement joins TRBV19 to TRBJ1-2; D possibly corresponds to TRBD1 (6 bases). This CDR3 is CASREGQPYGYTF. The CDR3 nucleotides are TGTGCCAGTAGGGAAGGACAGCCCTATGGCTACACCTTC.